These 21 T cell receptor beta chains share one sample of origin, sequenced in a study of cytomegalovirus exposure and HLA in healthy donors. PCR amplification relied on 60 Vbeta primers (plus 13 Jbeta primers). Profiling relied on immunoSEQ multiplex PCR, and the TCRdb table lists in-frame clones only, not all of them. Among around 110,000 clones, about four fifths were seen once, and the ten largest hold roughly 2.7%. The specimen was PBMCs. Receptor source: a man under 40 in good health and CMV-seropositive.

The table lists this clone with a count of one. This chain's CDR3 is CASSRLAGVVTGELFF. CDR3 DNA: TGTGCCAGCAGCCGGCTAGCGGGGGTGGTCACCGGGGAGCTGTTTTTT. The chain combines TRBV14 with TRBJ2-2, with 10 bases that match TRBD2. The CDR3 has 16 residues. With 4 bases clipped from V and 4 bases from J, the junction kept 6 bases outside the gene matches. Germline V CDR1 and CDR2: SGHDN, FVKESK.

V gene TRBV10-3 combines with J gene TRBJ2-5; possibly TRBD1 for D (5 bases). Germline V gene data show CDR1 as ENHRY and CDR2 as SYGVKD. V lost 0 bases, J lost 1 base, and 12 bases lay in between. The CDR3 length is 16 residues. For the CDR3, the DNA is TGTGCCATCAGTGAGTCAAATCAGGGCCCCCAAGAGACCCAGTACTTC. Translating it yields CAISESNQGPQETQYF.

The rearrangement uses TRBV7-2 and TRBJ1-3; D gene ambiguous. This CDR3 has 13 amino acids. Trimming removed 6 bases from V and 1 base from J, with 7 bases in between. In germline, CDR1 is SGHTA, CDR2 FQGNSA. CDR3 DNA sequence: TGTGCCAGCAGTCTTCTGTCTGGAAACACCATATATTTT. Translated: CASSLLSGNTIYF.

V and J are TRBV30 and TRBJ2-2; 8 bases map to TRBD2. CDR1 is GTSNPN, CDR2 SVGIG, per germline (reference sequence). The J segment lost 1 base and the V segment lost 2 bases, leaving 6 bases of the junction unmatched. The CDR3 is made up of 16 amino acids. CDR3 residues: CAWSKRLALNTGELFF. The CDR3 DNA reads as TGTGCCTGGAGTAAACGACTAGCGTTGAACACCGGGGAGCTGTTTTTT.

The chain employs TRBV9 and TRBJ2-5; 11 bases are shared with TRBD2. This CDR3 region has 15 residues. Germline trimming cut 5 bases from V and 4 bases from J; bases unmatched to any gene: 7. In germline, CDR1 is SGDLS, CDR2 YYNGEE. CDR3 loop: CASRLALAGGETQYF. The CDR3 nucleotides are TGTGCCAGCAGACTAGCGCTAGCGGGGGGAGAGACCCAGTACTTC.

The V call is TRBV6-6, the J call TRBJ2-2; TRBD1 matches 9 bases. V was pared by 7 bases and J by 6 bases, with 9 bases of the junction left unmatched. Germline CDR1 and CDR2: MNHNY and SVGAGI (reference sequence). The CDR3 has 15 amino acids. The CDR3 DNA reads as TGTGCCAGCACCTCTCCGGGACAGGGATCCGGGGAGCTGTTTTTT. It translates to CASTSPGQGSGELFF.

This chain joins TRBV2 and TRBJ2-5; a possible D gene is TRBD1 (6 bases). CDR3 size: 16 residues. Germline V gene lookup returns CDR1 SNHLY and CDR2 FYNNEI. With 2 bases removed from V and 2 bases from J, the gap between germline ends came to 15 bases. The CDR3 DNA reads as TGTGCCAGCAGTGAATCTCGGACAGCGGTACAAGAGACCCAGTACTTC. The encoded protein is CASSESRTAVQETQYF.

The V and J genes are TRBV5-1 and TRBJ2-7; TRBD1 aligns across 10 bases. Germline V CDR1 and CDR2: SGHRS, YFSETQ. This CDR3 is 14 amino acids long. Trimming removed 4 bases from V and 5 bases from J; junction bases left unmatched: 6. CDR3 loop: CASSPRTGGDEQYF. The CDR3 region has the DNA TGCGCCAGCAGCCCACGGACAGGGGGGGACGAGCAGTACTTC.

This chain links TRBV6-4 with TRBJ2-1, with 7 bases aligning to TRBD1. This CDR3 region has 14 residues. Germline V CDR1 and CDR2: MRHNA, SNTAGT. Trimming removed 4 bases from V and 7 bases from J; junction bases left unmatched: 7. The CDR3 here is CASSGDRVGNEQFF. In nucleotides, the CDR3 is TGTGCCAGCAGTGGCGACAGGGTTGGGAATGAGCAGTTCTTC.

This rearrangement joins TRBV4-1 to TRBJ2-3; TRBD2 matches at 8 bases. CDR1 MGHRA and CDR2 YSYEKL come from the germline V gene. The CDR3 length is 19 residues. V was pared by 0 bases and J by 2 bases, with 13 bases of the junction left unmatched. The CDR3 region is CASSQDPSGGAWDTDTQYF. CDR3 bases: TGCGCCAGCAGCCAAGATCCCAGCGGGGGAGCTTGGGACACAGATACGCAGTATTTT.

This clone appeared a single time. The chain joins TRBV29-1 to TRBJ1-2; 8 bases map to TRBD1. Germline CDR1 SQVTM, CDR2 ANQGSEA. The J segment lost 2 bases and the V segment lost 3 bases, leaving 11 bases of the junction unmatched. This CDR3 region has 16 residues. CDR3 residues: CSVEIGRTGGNYGYTF. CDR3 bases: TGCAGCGTTGAGATAGGGAGAACAGGGGGAAACTATGGCTACACCTTC.

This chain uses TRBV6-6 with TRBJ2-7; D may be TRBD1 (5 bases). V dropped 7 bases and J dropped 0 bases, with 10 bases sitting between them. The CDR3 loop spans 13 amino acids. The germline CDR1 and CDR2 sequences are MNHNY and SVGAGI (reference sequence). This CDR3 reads CASTDNDSYEQYF. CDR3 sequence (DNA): TGTGCCAGCACGGACAACGACTCCTACGAGCAGTACTTC.

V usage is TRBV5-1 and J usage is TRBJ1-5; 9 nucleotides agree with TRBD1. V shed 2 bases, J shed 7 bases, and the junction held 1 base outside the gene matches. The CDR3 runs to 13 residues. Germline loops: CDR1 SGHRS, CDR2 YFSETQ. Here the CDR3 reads CASSLTGGQPQHF. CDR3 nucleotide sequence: TGCGCCAGCAGCTTAACAGGGGGCCAGCCCCAGCATTTT.

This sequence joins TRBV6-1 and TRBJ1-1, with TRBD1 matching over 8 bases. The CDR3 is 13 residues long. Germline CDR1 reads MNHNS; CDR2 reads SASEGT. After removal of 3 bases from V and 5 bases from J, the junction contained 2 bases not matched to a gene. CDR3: CASSDRGRTEAFF. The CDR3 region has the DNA TGTGCCAGCAGTGACAGGGGGCGGACTGAAGCTTTCTTT.

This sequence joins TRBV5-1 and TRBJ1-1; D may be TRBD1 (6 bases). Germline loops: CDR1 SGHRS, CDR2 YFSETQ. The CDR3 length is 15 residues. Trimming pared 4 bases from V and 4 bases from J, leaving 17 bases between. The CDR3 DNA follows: TGCGCCAGCAGCCCACAAGGACAGCCAGGCACTGAAGCTTTCTTT. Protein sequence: CASSPQGQPGTEAFF.

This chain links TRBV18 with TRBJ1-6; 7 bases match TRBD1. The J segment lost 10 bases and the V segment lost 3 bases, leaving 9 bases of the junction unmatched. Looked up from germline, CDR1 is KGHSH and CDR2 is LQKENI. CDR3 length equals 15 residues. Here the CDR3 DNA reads TGTGCCAGCTCACCCTTGACAGGGAGCGGCTCACCCCTCCACTTT. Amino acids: CASSPLTGSGSPLHF.

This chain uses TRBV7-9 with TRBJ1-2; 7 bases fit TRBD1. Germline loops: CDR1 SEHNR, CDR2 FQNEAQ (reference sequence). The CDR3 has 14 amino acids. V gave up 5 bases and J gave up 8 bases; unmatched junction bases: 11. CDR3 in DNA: TGTGCCAGCAGCCCTCGTGAAGGGGGCCTCGGCTACACCTTC. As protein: CASSPREGGLGYTF.

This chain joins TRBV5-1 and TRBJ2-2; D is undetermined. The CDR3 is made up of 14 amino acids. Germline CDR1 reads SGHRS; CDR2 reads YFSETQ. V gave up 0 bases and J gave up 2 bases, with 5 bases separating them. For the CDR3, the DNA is TGCGCCAGCAGCTTGGGACACAACACCGGGGAGCTGTTTTTT. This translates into CASSLGHNTGELFF. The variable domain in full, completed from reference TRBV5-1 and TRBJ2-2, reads KAGVTQTPRYLIKTRGQQVTLSCSPISGHRSVSWYQQTPGQGLQFLFEYFSETQRNKGNFPGRFSGRQFSNSRSEMNVSTLELGDSALYLCASSLGHNTGELFFGEGSRLTVL.

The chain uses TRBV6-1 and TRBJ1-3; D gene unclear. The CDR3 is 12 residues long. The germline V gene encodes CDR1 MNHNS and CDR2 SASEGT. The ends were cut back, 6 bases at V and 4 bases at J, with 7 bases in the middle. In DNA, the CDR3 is TGTGCCAGCAGCCCCGTAGGAAACACCATATATTTT. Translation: CASSPVGNTIYF.

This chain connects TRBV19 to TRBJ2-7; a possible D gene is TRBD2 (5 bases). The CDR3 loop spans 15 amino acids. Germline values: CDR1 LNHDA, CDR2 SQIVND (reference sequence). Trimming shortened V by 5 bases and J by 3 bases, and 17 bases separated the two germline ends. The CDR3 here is CASSAQSDFLYEQYF. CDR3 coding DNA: TGTGCCAGTAGTGCTCAATCGGACTTTCTCTACGAGCAGTACTTC.

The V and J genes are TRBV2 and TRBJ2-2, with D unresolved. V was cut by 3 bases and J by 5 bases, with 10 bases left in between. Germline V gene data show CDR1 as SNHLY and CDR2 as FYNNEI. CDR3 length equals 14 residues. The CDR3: CASSESQKTGELFF. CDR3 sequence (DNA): TGTGCCAGCAGTGAGTCGCAGAAAACCGGGGAGCTGTTTTTT.